This record looks at one T cell receptor (beta chain) sequence and its context. What it recognizes is unknown. This entry belongs to a study of monozygotic twins with inflammatory bowel disease. General study points: Healthy co-twins exceeded IBD patients in TCRbeta diversity as measured by inverse Simpson.

The authors made each sample's cDNA in eight separate reactions. Reanalyzing the 5' RACE reads, TCRdb keeps one entry per CDR3 protein, without DNA. In all, the sample yields tens of thousands of distinct CDR3 sequences. The CDR3 has 13 residues. CDR1 SQVTM and CDR2 ANQGSEA come from the germline V gene. The origin of this receptor is a human donor with ulcerative colitis or Crohn's disease, or a healthy co-twin of an affected twin (not recorded which). Material for sequencing was blood. V usage is TRBV29-1 and J usage is TRBJ2-1. CDR3 sequence: CSVVADSYNEQFF.